The T cell receptor beta chain described here comes from a study of shared clonotypes between healthy human individuals. Points from the study as a whole: Clonotypes shared by all four sorted-subset donors had higher generation probabilities than non-shared clonotypes. Estimated richness values were generally larger in naive subsets than in memory subsets. What rarefaction showed was incomplete sorted-subset sequencing despite large depth.

The count of this clone is one. What it recognizes is unknown. It was CD45RO-negative cells, positively selected for CCR7, that made up naive CD8 cells, with terminally differentiated effector memory CD45RA+ cells excluded. CDR1 is MGHRA and CDR2 is YSYEKL in the germline V gene. This CDR3 is 14 amino acids long. V shed 0 bases and J shed 0 bases, with 6 bases lying between them. The deep-level immunoSEQ assay was used. Some clones are missing from TCRdb's copy, which holds only in-frame ones; the method was immunoSEQ multiplex PCR. The table has over 750,000 clones, roughly 96% seen once. The sequenced sample consisted of naive CD8+ T cells sorted from blood. The rearrangement links TRBV4-1 to TRBJ2-7; no clear D gene. This receptor was taken from a man younger than 45 in good health. CDR3 DNA sequence: TGCGCCAGCAGCCAAGACCGACTCTCCTACGAGCAGTACTTC. It translates to CASSQDRLSYEQYF.